The T cell receptor (beta chain) under discussion was sequenced for a study of siplizumab effects on memory and regulatory T cells. Study-wide points: Naive T cells appeared more varied than memory cells and looked like key alloresponse contributors.

On this clone: The antigen remains unidentified.

Assay used: immunoSEQ multiplex PCR; TCRdb lists only in-frame clones, some missing. Of over 65,000 clones detected, roughly 94% appear once; the ten largest clones hold 18%. The TCR was taken from a human donor in good health. Sequenced input: CD8+ T cells sorted from blood.

The CDR3 region is CASRTAGPPTNEKLFF. The CDR3 coding sequence is TGTGCCAGCAGAACCGCAGGGCCTCCAACTAATGAAAAACTGTTTTTT. The chain links TRBV2 to TRBJ1-4; a weak D match, TRBD1 (5 bases). V gave up 6 bases and J gave up 0 bases, with 14 bases separating them. This CDR3 comprises 16 residues. The V gene's germline CDR1 is SNHLY and CDR2 FYNNEI. The whole variable domain, filled in from reference TRBV2 and TRBJ1-4, reads EPEVTQTPSHQVTQMGQEVILRCVPISNHLYFYWYRQILGQKVEFLVSFYNNEISEKSEIFDDQFSVERPDGSNFTLKIRSTKLEDSAMYFCASRTAGPPTNEKLFFGSGTQLSVL.